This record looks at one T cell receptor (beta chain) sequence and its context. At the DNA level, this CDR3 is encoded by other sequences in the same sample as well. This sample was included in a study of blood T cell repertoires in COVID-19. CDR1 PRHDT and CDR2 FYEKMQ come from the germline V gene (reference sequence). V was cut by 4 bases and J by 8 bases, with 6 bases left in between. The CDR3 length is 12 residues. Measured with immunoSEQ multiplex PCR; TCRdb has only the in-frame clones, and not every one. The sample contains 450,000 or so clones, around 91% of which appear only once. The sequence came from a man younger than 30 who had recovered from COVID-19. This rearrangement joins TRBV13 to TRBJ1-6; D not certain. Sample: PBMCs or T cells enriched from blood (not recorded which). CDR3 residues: CASSSGDSPLHF. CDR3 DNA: TGTGCCAGCAGCTCGGGAGATTCACCCCTCCACTTT.